The rows below give T cell receptor beta chains drawn from one sample of a study of radiotherapy plus CTLA-4 blockade in lung cancer. The method was immunoSEQ multiplex PCR; TCRdb's version includes in-frame clones alone and lacks a portion of them. The table includes tens of thousands of clones, over 75% detected once. The material sequenced was peripheral blood, taken from a patient treated with radiotherapy plus ipilimumab. These receptors came from a human donor with non-small cell lung cancer whose response to radiotherapy plus ipilimumab could not be evaluated. Both conserved end residues are part of each CDR3. Each record gives: D gene, clone size, V gene, J gene, CDR3 DNA, CDR3 protein. D genes are given only for firm matches. Clone size is given for some rows only: seen once, a few or many times, or a class if the clone is expanded.

d_call: TRBD2
clone_size: once
v_call: TRBV27
j_call: TRBJ2-7
cdr3_nt: TGTGCCAGCAGTTTCCGCGGGACTAGCGGTCCCTACGAGCAGTACTTC
cdr3_aa: CASSFRGTSGPYEQYF

d_call: TRBD1
clone_size: -
v_call: TRBV10-2
j_call: TRBJ1-6
cdr3_nt: TGCGCCAGCATGGGACAGGACAGGGTTACACCCCTCCACTTT
cdr3_aa: CASMGQDRVTPLHF

d_call: TRBD2
clone_size: -
v_call: TRBV9
j_call: TRBJ2-1
cdr3_nt: TGTGCCAGCAGCGTCGGGACTAGCGGGGGGGCGGGCAATGAGCAGTTCTTC
cdr3_aa: CASSVGTSGGAGNEQFF

d_call: TRBD2
clone_size: -
v_call: TRBV5-4
j_call: TRBJ2-1
cdr3_nt: TGTGCCACCAAAGCGGGGGGTGTCTCCTACAATGAGCAGTTCTTC
cdr3_aa: CATKAGGVSYNEQFF

d_call: -
clone_size: -
v_call: TRBV18
j_call: TRBJ2-6
cdr3_nt: TGTGCCAGCTCACCACCGGTACTCGGAGGGGCCGGCTCTGGGGCCAACGTCCTGACTTTC
cdr3_aa: CASSPPVLGGAGSGANVLTF

d_call: TRBD2
clone_size: once
v_call: TRBV13
j_call: TRBJ2-7
cdr3_nt: TGTGCCAGCAGAACTAGCGGGAGGTCCTACGAGCAGTACTTC
cdr3_aa: CASRTSGRSYEQYF

d_call: -
clone_size: once
v_call: TRBV7-2
j_call: TRBJ1-1
cdr3_nt: TGTGCCAGCAGCTTAGTTGTGGCCAACACTGAAGCTTTCTTT
cdr3_aa: CASSLVVANTEAFF

d_call: TRBD2
clone_size: -
v_call: TRBV7-2
j_call: TRBJ2-2
cdr3_nt: TGTGCCAGCAGCCCTAGCGGGGGGGGAGGAGGCACCGGGGAGCTGTTTTTT
cdr3_aa: CASSPSGGGGGTGELFF

d_call: TRBD1
clone_size: -
v_call: TRBV7-9
j_call: TRBJ1-1
cdr3_nt: TGTGCCAGCAGGGCCGACAGGGGGGAAGAAATGAACACTGAAGCTTTCTTT
cdr3_aa: CASRADRGEEMNTEAFF

d_call: TRBD1
clone_size: -
v_call: TRBV7-2
j_call: TRBJ2-2
cdr3_nt: TGTGCCAGCAGCCCTAGGGGCTGGAGTTTACAGGGGGCGGTCGGGGAGCTGTTTTTT
cdr3_aa: CASSPRGWSLQGAVGELFF

d_call: -
clone_size: -
v_call: TRBV2
j_call: TRBJ2-2
cdr3_nt: TGTGCCGGCAGTGTTACAGGGAACACCGGGGAGCTGTTTTTT
cdr3_aa: CAGSVTGNTGELFF

d_call: TRBD1
clone_size: once
v_call: TRBV6-6
j_call: TRBJ1-3
cdr3_nt: TGTGCCAGCAGCATACAGGGGGCATCTGGAAACACCATATATTTT
cdr3_aa: CASSIQGASGNTIYF